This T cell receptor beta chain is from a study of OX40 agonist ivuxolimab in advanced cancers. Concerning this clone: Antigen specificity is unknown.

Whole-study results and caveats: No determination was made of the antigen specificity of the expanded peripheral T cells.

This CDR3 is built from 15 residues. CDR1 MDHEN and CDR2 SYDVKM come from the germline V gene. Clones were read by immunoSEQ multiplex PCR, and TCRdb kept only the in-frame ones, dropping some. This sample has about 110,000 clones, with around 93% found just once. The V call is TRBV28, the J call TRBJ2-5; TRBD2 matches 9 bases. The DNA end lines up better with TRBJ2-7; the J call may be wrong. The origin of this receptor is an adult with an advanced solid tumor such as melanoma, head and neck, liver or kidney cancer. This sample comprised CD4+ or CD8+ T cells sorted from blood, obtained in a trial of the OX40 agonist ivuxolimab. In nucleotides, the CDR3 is TGTGCCAGCAGTTTTAGCGGGAGCGGCTTCTACGAGCAGTACTTC. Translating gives CASSFSGSGFYEQYF.